The 26 T cell receptor beta chains below all came from one sample that was sequenced in a study of glioma-infiltrating T cells. Using RNA template, CDR3s of TCR alpha and beta were amplified with iRepertoire arm-PCR. TCRdb itself ran the multiplex PCR reads through MiXCR, one entry per CDR3 protein. The profile shows some 130,000 distinct CDR3 sequences, about 22% of them singletons. Sequencing was carried out using glioma tissue, nonneoplastic brain tissue, or PBMCs (not recorded which). These receptors were collected from a human donor with low-grade glioma or glioblastoma, undergoing nonglioma brain surgery, or in good health (not recorded which).

This clonotype was counted at least ten times. This chain connects TRBV18 to TRBJ1-5, with 7 nucleotides matching TRBD1. The CDR3 runs to 16 residues. Per germline, CDR1 KGHSH and CDR2 LQKENI. After removal of 2 bases from V and 2 bases from J, the junction contained 6 bases not matched to a gene. The CDR3 DNA reads as TGTGCCAGCTCACCATCCGGGACAGCTGGCAATCAGCCCCAGCATTTT. Translated: CASSPSGTAGNQPQHF.

On this clonotype: Possible read error: a much larger clone is one base away. CDR3 bases: TGTGCCACCCGGGACAGAAACTCCTACAAGCAGTACGTC. It yields the protein CATRDRNSYKQYV. The chain joins TRBV15 to TRBJ2-7, with 7 bases fitting TRBD1. The CDR3 runs to 13 residues. Germline V lookup: CDR1 LNHNV, CDR2 YYDKDF (reference sequence).

This clonotype was counted ten times or more. This sequence joins TRBV6-1 and TRBJ1-5, with TRBD1 as a possible D gene (5 bases). The CDR3 consists of 16 residues. Per germline, CDR1 MNHNS and CDR2 SASEGT. V lost 6 bases and J 3 bases, leaving 18 bases between the germline ends. The CDR3 protein is CASRLQGNANNQPQHF. CDR3 bases: TGTGCCAGCAGACTTCAGGGAAACGCAAACAATCAGCCCCAGCATTTT.

The J gene is TRBJ1-6, the V gene TRBV7-9, with D possibly TRBD1 on 5 matching bases. Between the trimmed V and J ends, which lost 7 bases and 8 bases, there was a span of 15 bases. Per germline, CDR1 SEHNR and CDR2 FQNEAQ (reference sequence). The CDR3 has 14 residues. The CDR3 is CASTYGVGDSPLHF. The CDR3, as DNA: TGTGCCAGCACTTACGGGGTAGGGGATTCACCCCTCCACTTT. The full variable domain, with the rest looked up from reference TRBV7-9 and TRBJ1-6, is DTGVSQNPRHKITKRGQNVTFRCDPISEHNRLYWYRQTLGQGPEFLTYFQNEAQLEKSRLLSDRFSAERPKGSFSTLEIQRTEQGDSAMYLCASTYGVGDSPLHFGNGTRLTVT.

The V and J genes are TRBV10-1 and TRBJ1-3; D remains ambiguous. The CDR3 length is 15 residues. Trimming pared 0 bases from V and 4 bases from J, leaving 10 bases between. In germline, CDR1 is WNHNN, CDR2 SYGVQD (reference sequence). CDR3 in amino acids: CASSESWASGNTIYF. In DNA, the CDR3 is TGCGCCAGCAGTGAGTCATGGGCCTCAGGAAACACCATATATTTT.

This clonotype was seen once. An end of the junction differs from the germline gene, which may be a read error. The rearrangement links TRBV20-1 to TRBJ2-2, with D possibly TRBD2 on 6 matching bases. The CDR3 totals 15 residues. Looked up from germline, CDR1 is DFQATT and CDR2 is SNEGSKA (reference sequence). The CDR3 loop is CGAMGGVPNTGELFF. DNA for the CDR3: TGCGGTGCCATGGGCGGGGTCCCGAACACCGGGGAGCTGTTTTTT.

Details on this clonotype: A clone one base away is much larger, so this may be a read error. The J gene is TRBJ2-3, the V gene TRBV20-1; weak D call: TRBD2 (5 bases). Germline V lookup: CDR1 DFQATT, CDR2 SNEGSKA (reference sequence). The CDR3 has 13 amino acids. In nucleotides, the CDR3 is TGCAGTGCTACGAGTGCTAGCACAGATACGCGGTATTTT. Translated: CSATSASTDTRYF.

The genes are TRBV19 and TRBJ2-3; D is uncertain. Germline V CDR1 and CDR2: LNHDA, SQIVND (reference sequence). The CDR3 is made up of 13 amino acids. Trimming pared 6 bases from V and 2 bases from J, leaving 9 bases between. The CDR3 DNA is TGTGCCAGTAGACGCATTCTCACAGATACGCAGTATTTT. Protein: CASRRILTDTQYF.

Concerning this clonotype itself: One junction end disagrees with the germline gene, perhaps due to a read error. The V and J genes are TRBV6-7 and TRBJ2-3; D uncertain. TRBV6-7 is sorted into the ORF group, with uncertain function. The CDR3 contains 16 residues. Written as DNA, the CDR3 is TGTGCCAGCTCACCACCGTCGATGACCGGCACGGATACGCAGTATTTT. Its translation: CASSPPSMTGTDTQYF.

This clonotype appeared many times. The genes are TRBV20-1 and TRBJ1-1; D is undetermined. CDR1 is DFQATT, CDR2 SNEGSKA, per germline (reference sequence). The CDR3 runs to 13 residues. The V end was cut by 0 bases, the J end by 2 bases, with 7 bases between. Here the CDR3 reads CSARDPVNTEAFF. CDR3 DNA: TGCAGTGCTAGAGACCCCGTTAACACTGAAGCTTTCTTT.

Note on this clonotype: Lacking the conserved final phenylalanine or tryptophan, this CDR3 likely reflects a read error. The chain has TRBV6-2 or TRBV6-3 and TRBJ1-1; D not resolved. Germline assignment: CDR1 MNHEY and CDR2 SVGEGT. The CDR3 length is 14 residues. V was pared by 5 bases and J by 3 bases, with 13 bases between. CDR3 DNA: TGTGCCAGCAGTCCGGACGTTCGATACACTGAAGCTTTCTCT. It encodes CASSPDVRYTEAFS.

The rearrangement joins TRBV7-9 to TRBJ1-5, with 8 bases lining up with TRBD1. V lost 4 bases and J lost 6; bases outside the gene matches: 8. The CDR3 runs to 15 residues. The germline gives CDR1 SEHNR, CDR2 FQNEAQ (reference sequence). CDR3 protein: CASSSETGAGQPQHF. In DNA form, the CDR3 reads TGTGCCAGCAGCTCAGAGACAGGGGCGGGTCAGCCCCAGCATTTT. The full variable domain, with the rest looked up from reference TRBV7-9 and TRBJ1-5, is DTGVSQNPRHKITKRGQNVTFRCDPISEHNRLYWYRQTLGQGPEFLTYFQNEAQLEKSRLLSDRFSAERPKGSFSTLEIQRTEQGDSAMYLCASSSETGAGQPQHFGDGTRLSIL.

Many counts were recorded for this clonotype. The V gene is TRBV7-9, the J gene TRBJ2-5, with 7 bases matching TRBD1. This CDR3 contains 14 residues. CDR1 is SEHNR, CDR2 FQNEAQ, per germline (reference sequence). V lost 6 bases, J lost 2 bases, and 6 bases stayed unmatched. DNA of the CDR3: TGTGCCAGCAGGCATGGACAGGCTCAAGAGACCCAGTACTTC. Its protein product is CASRHGQAQETQYF.

This clonotype turned up a few times. This CDR3 is CASSRLGQGRLAKNIQYF. CDR3 sequence (DNA): TGTGCCAGCAGCCGACTCGGACAGGGGCGATTAGCCAAAAACATTCAGTACTTC. This chain connects TRBV7-2 to TRBJ2-4, with 9 bases aligning to TRBD1. From germline, CDR1 is SGHTA and CDR2 FQGNSA. V gave up 5 bases and J gave up 0 bases; unmatched junction bases: 11. The CDR3 covers 18 residues.

This clonotype has at least ten counts. The chain joins TRBV20-1 to TRBJ2-4; tentative D call: TRBD1 (5 bases). This CDR3 spans 15 amino acids. V was clipped by 4 bases and J by 2 bases, with 15 bases between them. Per germline, CDR1 DFQATT and CDR2 SNEGSKA (reference sequence). CDR3 in DNA: TGCAGTGCTACAGGGTTTGTTAGGACCAAAAACATTCAGTACTTC. Amino acids: CSATGFVRTKNIQYF.

This clonotype occurred many times. The chain joins TRBV4-1 to TRBJ1-1, with TRBD1 identical over 8 bases. J lost 0 bases, V lost 3 bases, and 3 bases had no gene match. The CDR3 has 15 residues. Germline V gene data show CDR1 as MGHRA and CDR2 as YSYEKL. The CDR3 reads CASSHRQGLNTEAFF. For the CDR3, the DNA is TGCGCCAGCAGCCACCGACAGGGGCTGAACACTGAAGCTTTCTTT.

Note on this clonotype: This could be a read error, since a much larger clone is one nucleotide away. The CDR3 does not end in the conserved phenylalanine or tryptophan, so this is likely a read error. The chain couples TRBV7-3 to TRBJ1-1, with D perhaps matching TRBD1 (6 bases). The CDR3 covers 14 residues. Germline V CDR1 and CDR2: SGHTA, FQGTGA. The CDR3 here is CASSHRDLNTEAFL. As DNA, the CDR3 is TGCGCCAGCAGTCACAGGGACCTGAACACTGAAGCTTTCCTT.

The V call is TRBV7-2, the J call TRBJ2-7, with TRBD2 matching 8 bases. Germline trimming cut 1 base from V and 4 bases from J; bases unmatched to any gene: 6. Per the germline V gene, CDR1 is SGHTA and CDR2 is FQGNSA. The CDR3 sequence is 15 residues long. The CDR3: CASSLEPLAGYEQYV. The DNA of the CDR3 is TGTGCCAGCAGCTTAGAGCCGCTAGCGGGTTACGAGCAGTACGTC.

This clonotype was detected only once. A much larger clone lies a single base off, so this may be a read error. V usage is TRBV27 and J usage is TRBJ1-2; possible D gene TRBD1, 5 bases. The V gene's germline CDR1 is MNHEY and CDR2 SMNVEV (reference sequence). This CDR3 is built from 16 residues. The germline V and J ends were trimmed by 3 bases and 2 bases, with 16 bases remaining between them. The CDR3 here is CASSFRDGRKNYGYTF. The CDR3 bases are TGTGCCAGCAGTTTTAGGGACGGACGAAAAAACTATGGCTACACCTTC.

This clonotype was counted between two and nine times. The gene calls are TRBV7-3 and TRBJ2-1; D tentatively fits TRBD1 or TRBD2 (7 bases each). Germline V CDR1 and CDR2: SGHTA, FQGTGA. V was trimmed by 2 bases and J by 2 bases, leaving 28 bases between them. The CDR3 is 21 amino acids. The CDR3 is CASSLYPPGGEVLFPYNEQFF. CDR3 coding DNA: TGTGCCAGCAGCTTATATCCCCCAGGGGGGGAGGTTTTATTCCCCTACAATGAGCAGTTCTTC.

Comment on this clonotype: At one of its ends the junction is not consistent with the germline gene, which may arise from a read error. The J gene is TRBJ2-5, the V gene TRBV2; 9 nucleotides align to TRBD2. The CDR3 consists of 17 residues. Germline CDR1 SNHLY, CDR2 FYNNEI. The CDR3 is CASSAPRAGGLQETRYF. CDR3 DNA sequence: TGTGCCAGCAGTGCTCCTCGGGCGGGGGGGCTCCAAGAGACCCGGTACTTC.

This clonotype counts as medium-sized. The rearrangement links TRBV6-1 to TRBJ2-1; TRBD1 matches at 7 bases. Germline CDR1 reads MNHNS; CDR2 reads SASEGT. The CDR3 is made up of 16 amino acids. The trim removed 6 bases at V and 5 bases at J, leaving 13 bases unmatched. As DNA, the CDR3 is TGTGCCAGCAGCAGATCCCCCGGGACAGAGAACAATGAGCAGTTCTTC. It encodes CASSRSPGTENNEQFF.

This clonotype showed up just a few times. The CDR3 coding sequence is TGCGCCAGCAGCCGAGGACAGGGAACAGATACGCAGTATTTT. It yields the protein CASSRGQGTDTQYF. The chain employs TRBV5-1 and TRBJ2-3; TRBD1 matches 8 bases. The CDR3 contains 14 residues. Trimming removed 4 bases from V and 3 bases from J; junction bases left unmatched: 4. The germline CDR1 and CDR2 sequences are SGHRS and YFSETQ. The full variable domain, in which reference TRBV5-1 and TRBJ2-3 provide the parts outside the CDR3, is KAGVTQTPRYLIKTRGQQVTLSCSPISGHRSVSWYQQTPGQGLQFLFEYFSETQRNKGNFPGRFSGRQFSNSRSEMNVSTLELGDSALYLCASSRGQGTDTQYFGPGTRLTVL.

Concerning this clonotype itself: One base away lies a much larger clone, so this may be a sequencing read error. This chain joins TRBV15 and TRBJ1-1, with D uncertain. The CDR3 extends over 11 amino acids. Germline CDR1 LNHNV, CDR2 YYDKDF (reference sequence). The CDR3 coding sequence is TGTGCCACCGGCAGAGGCCCTGAAGCTTTCTTT. Amino acids: CATGRGPEAFF.

V usage is TRBV9 and J usage is TRBJ1-6; D unclear. Germline values: CDR1 SGDLS, CDR2 YYNGEE. The germline V and J ends were trimmed by 4 bases and 14 bases, with 16 bases remaining between them. The CDR3 has 13 amino acids. The CDR3 coding sequence is TGTGCCAGCAGCCCCGACCCGGGTTCGGCCCTCCACTTT. This gives the protein CASSPDPGSALHF.

The chain carries TRBV25-1 and TRBJ1-6; perhaps TRBD1 as D (5 bases). V lost 7 bases to trimming and J lost 2 bases, with 15 bases between them. Germline V lookup: CDR1 MGHDK, CDR2 SYGVNS. This CDR3 is 16 amino acids long. DNA for the CDR3: TGTGCCAGCAAGGGGCCGGGGGTAACCTATAATTCACCCCTCCACTTT. Protein sequence: CASKGPGVTYNSPLHF.